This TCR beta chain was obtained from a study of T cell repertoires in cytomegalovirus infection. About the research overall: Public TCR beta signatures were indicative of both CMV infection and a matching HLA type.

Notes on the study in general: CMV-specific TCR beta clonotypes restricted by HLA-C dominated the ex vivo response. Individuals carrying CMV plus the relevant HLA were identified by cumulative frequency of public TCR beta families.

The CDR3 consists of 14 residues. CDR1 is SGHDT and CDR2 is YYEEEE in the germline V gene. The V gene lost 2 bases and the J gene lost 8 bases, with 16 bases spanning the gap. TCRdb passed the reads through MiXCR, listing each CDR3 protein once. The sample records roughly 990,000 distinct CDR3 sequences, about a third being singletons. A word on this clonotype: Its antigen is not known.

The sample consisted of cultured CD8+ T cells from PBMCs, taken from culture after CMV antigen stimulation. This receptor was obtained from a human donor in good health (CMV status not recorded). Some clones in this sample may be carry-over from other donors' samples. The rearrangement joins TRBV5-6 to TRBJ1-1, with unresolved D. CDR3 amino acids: CASSFGRPSGEAFF. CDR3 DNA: TGTGCCAGCAGCTTCGGCAGGCCGAGCGGCGAAGCTTTCTTT.